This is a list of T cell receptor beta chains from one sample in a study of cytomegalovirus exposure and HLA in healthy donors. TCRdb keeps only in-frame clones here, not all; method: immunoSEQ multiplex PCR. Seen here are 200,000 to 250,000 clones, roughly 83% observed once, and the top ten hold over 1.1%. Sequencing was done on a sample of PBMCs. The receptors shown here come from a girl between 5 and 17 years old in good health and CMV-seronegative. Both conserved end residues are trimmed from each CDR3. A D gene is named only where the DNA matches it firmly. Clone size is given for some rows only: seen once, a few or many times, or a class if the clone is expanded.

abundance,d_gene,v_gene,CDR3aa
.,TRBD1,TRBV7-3,ASSYTGTGIDEQY
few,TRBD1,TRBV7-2,ASSLASTGGYGYT
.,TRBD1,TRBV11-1,ASSLPGQDYGYT
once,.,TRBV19,AVGDENTGELF
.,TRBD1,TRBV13,ASSQGTGLNYGYT
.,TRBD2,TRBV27,ASSLFLAGDVNEQF
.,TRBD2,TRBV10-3,ATATSGGYEQY
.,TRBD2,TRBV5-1,ASSPRRGGNTGELF
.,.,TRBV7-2,ASSLNTGSRQPQH
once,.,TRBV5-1,ASKLAGGAIYGYT
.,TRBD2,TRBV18,ASSPRGTSGGGPPYEQY
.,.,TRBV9,ASSVATGGPEKLF
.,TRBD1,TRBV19,ASTSTGVTYNEQF
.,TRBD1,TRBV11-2,ASEGQALFETQY
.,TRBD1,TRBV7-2,ASSQDPENRGGGYT
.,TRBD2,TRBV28,ASSQPPASGSLDTQY
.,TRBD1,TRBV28,ASRRLPGGTEAF
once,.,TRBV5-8,ASSLREVGSYEQY
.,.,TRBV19,ASRIGGTGMNQPQH
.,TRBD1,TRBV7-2,ASSLATGPGQPQH
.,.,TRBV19,ASSILTGWNNQPQH
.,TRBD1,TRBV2,ASNRDRNTGELF
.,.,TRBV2,ASRLQEIYGYT
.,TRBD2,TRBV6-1,ASSGRLAGPDTQY
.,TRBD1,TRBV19,ASSITGVTGELF
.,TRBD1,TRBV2,ASSEQGGYGYGYT
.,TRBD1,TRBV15,ATSNRDSNYEQY
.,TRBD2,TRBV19,ATLPPLSGRGGSTDTQY
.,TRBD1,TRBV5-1,ASSLGGQGAYEQY
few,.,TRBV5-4,ASSLGSELLYEQY
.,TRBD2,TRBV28,ASLPHGGAKYNEQF
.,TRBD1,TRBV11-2,ASSLGQDNTEAF
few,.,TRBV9,ASSATGSTDTQY
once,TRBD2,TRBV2,ASISSGMETQY
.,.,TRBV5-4,ASSLIDNEQF
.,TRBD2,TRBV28,ASSFYSGGKETQY
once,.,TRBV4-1,ASSQWVGAQNTEAF
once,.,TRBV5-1,ASSLARETQY
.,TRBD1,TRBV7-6,ASSPRQGAAGANVLT
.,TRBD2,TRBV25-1,ASSEYMASGGAPDTQY
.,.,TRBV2,ASSEQVRTITEAF
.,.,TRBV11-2,ASSLGQLLTYEQY
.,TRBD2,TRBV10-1,ASSPSGIADTQY
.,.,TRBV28,ASSLLGQQRTNSPLH
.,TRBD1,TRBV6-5,AVGGTGPEAF
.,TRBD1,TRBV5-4,ASSFPDRENSPLH
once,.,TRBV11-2,ASSFRSRQFNSPLH
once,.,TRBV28,ASSLITGTYEQY
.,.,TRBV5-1,ASSPQRPDEKLF